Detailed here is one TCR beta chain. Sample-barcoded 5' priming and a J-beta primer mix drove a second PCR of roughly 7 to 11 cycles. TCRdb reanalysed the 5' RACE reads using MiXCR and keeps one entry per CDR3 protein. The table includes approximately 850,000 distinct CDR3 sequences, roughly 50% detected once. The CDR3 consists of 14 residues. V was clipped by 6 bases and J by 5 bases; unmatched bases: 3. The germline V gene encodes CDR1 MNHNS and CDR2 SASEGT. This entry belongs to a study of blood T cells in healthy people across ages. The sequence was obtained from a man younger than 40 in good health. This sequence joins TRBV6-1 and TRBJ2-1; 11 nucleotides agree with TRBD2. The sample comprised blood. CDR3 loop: CASRSSGGNNEQFF. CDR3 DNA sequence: TGTGCCAGCAGGTCTAGCGGGGGGAACAATGAGCAGTTCTTC.